This T cell receptor beta chain appears in the sequencing data of a study of blood T cell repertoires in COVID-19 (dated by TCRdb to 2020 to 2021). For the wider study: The collaborator samples originated in the United States, Italy and Spain and spanned the acute and convalescent phases of COVID-19. The prospective study material was composed of cDNA or gDNA derived from T cells, B-cell-depleted T cells, or PBMCs. The samples were drawn from two sources: the first 160 participants of the ongoing ImmuneRACE study, and 1,200 or so subjects contributed by 6 global collaborators. A de-identified subject ID, COVID-19 status, age in years and sex were almost always included in the sample metadata. Where available, HLA class I and class II types were taken from metadata supplied by the sample provider and were not determined by assay-based typing. The repertoires were released in a freely available public database intended as a resource for research on the immune response to SARS-CoV-2. The dataset comprised deeply sampled blood TCRbeta repertoires from subjects exposed to, actively infected with, or recovered from COVID-19. Findings and caveats that apply to the study as a whole: The quantity of clinical and demographic metadata differed by source and by participant and was supplied without curation.

About this clone itself: Its antigen is still unknown. One base away there is no much larger clone; base qualities are not given.

The immunoSEQ Assay, a bias-controlled multiplex PCR, was used to amplify TCRbeta CDR3 regions from genomic DNA. From the authors' description of their analysis: The number of nucleated cells in each sample was estimated from the amplification of reference gene primers within the assay. To quantify the absolute abundance of each unique TCRbeta CDR3 rearrangement, sequence reads were collapsed and filtered. Productive Simpson clonality was computed per sample as the square root of Simpson's diversity index over productive rearrangements. TCRdb took this table from immuneACCESS and kept in-frame rearrangements with V and J called. Such tables lack part of the clones; where checked against another copy, unresolved V genes explain under half of the gap, and the rest is unexplained. The V and J calls and clone size come from that table; D and trimming were worked out from the DNA. Here the sample has roughly 200,000 clones; around three quarters occur a single time. 5% to 8.5% of the sample lies in the top ten.

The CDR3 contains 13 residues, cysteine and phenylalanine counted. The entry retains the CDR3 DNA only, 39 bases that are in frame from base 1. V was cut back by 6 bases and J by 7 bases, leaving a gap of 10 bases between them. Each collaborating institution followed its own protocols to collect whole blood in K2EDTA tubes. For TCRbeta analysis, collaborators shipped samples in one of three forms: frozen whole blood, isolated PBMCs, or DNA extracted from either of those sample types. The chain joins TRBV12-3 or TRBV12-4 to TRBJ1-6; matching of 6 bases hints at TRBD1 as the D gene. The receptor's source is a man between 70 and 80 years old with active or convalescent COVID-19. The source material was peripheral blood. The sequenced DNA is TGTGCCAGCAGGACAGGAACCAATTCACCCCTCCACTTT. This is translated as CASRTGTNSPLHF.